This T cell receptor beta chain was identified in a study of blood T cell repertoires in COVID-19. Background on the study: Samples came from the United States, Italy and Spain, spanning acute and convalescent COVID-19. T cells, B-cell-depleted T cells, or PBMCs provided the cDNA or gDNA that served as material.

While infection was still active, Seattle patients were enrolled and then followed longitudinally. Authors' analysis steps: Reference gene primers were amplified, and this amplification served to estimate nucleated cell counts. Clones were read by immunoSEQ multiplex PCR, and TCRdb kept only the in-frame ones, dropping some. The DNA gave D and trimming, while V, J and clone size come from that table. The sample contains approximately 500,000 clones, approximately 89% of which appear only once. J was trimmed by 8 bases and V by 3 bases; bases with no gene match: 14. Germline-derived CDR1 and CDR2 are LNHNV and YYDKDF (reference sequence). This CDR3 is 17 amino acids long.

The V gene is TRBV15, the J gene TRBJ2-1; 9 positions agree with TRBD1. The sequence came from a man between 18 and 29 years old with COVID-19, enrolled during active disease. Input material: peripheral blood. The CDR3 DNA reads as TGTGCCACCAGCAGCGACAGGGGGAGGGTTCCCGAGGATGAGCAGTTCTTC. Encoded protein: CATSSDRGRVPEDEQFF.